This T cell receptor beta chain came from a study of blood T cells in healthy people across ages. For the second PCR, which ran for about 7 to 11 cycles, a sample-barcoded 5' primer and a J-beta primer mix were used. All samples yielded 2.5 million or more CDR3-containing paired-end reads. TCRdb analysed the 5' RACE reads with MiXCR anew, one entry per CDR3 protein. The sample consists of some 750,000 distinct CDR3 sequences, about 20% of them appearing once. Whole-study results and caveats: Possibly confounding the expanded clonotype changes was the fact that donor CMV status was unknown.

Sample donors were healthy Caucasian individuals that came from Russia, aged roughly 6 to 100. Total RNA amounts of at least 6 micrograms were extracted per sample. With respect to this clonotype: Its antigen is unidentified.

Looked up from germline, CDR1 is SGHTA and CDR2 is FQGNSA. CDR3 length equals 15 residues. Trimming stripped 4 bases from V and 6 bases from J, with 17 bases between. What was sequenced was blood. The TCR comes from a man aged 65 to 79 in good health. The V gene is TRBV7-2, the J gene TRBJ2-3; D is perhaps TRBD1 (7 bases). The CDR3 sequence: CASSWVTGEADTQYF. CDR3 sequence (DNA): TGTGCCAGCAGCTGGGTAACAGGGGAGGCGGATACGCAGTATTTT.